This passage covers 23 T cell receptor beta chains from one sample sequenced in a study of cytomegalovirus exposure and HLA in healthy donors. 13 Jbeta primers and 60 Vbeta primers were used for the PCR. Produced via immunoSEQ multiplex PCR; TCRdb's table is partial and in-frame only. In the table there are about 88,000 clones, roughly 69% of which are singletons. The source material was PBMCs. The receptor set was obtained from a man aged 45-60 years in good health and CMV-seronegative.

This clone appeared a few times. The chain combines TRBV5-1 with TRBJ2-2, with TRBD1 matching 7 bases. Germline assignment: CDR1 SGHRS and CDR2 YFSETQ. This CDR3 spans 15 amino acids. After removal of 5 bases from V and 3 bases from J, the junction contained 7 bases not matched to a gene. CDR3 loop: CASRSTGQHTGELFF. CDR3 in DNA: TGCGCCAGCAGATCGACAGGGCAGCACACCGGGGAGCTGTTTTTT. Full variable domain (remainder filled in from reference TRBV5-1 and TRBJ2-2): KAGVTQTPRYLIKTRGQQVTLSCSPISGHRSVSWYQQTPGQGLQFLFEYFSETQRNKGNFPGRFSGRQFSNSRSEMNVSTLELGDSALYLCASRSTGQHTGELFFGEGSRLTVL.

Concerning this clone itself: Other DNA sequences in the same sample also yield this CDR3. The chain carries TRBV5-1 and TRBJ2-3; 8 nucleotides agree with TRBD2. Germline V gives CDR1 SGHRS, CDR2 YFSETQ. Trimming took 6 bases from V and 0 from J; bases not matched to a gene: 3. The length of the CDR3 is 14 residues. The CDR3 protein is CASNRGGSTDTQYF. The CDR3 DNA reads as TGCGCCAGCAATCGGGGGGGCAGCACAGATACGCAGTATTTT.

J is TRBJ1-4 and V is TRBV10-3; 7 nucleotides agree with TRBD1. V shed 5 bases and J 1 base; nucleotides not matched to a gene: 4. The CDR3 has 15 residues. From germline, CDR1 is ENHRY and CDR2 SYGVKD. The CDR3 sequence: CAISNNRGTNEKLFF. CDR3 bases: TGTGCCATCAGTAATAACAGGGGAACTAATGAAAAACTGTTTTTT.

The chain employs TRBV30 and TRBJ1-5; unclear D gene. V was pared by 1 base and J by 1 base, with 5 bases between. The germline V gene encodes CDR1 GTSNPN and CDR2 SVGIG (reference sequence). The CDR3 extends over 13 amino acids. The CDR3 sequence is CAWSGQSNQPQHF. The CDR3 DNA sequence: TGTGCCTGGAGTGGACAAAGCAATCAGCCCCAGCATTTT.

This clone was seen a handful of times. The chain recombines TRBV6-5 with TRBJ1-1; no reliable D call. Trimming stripped 8 bases from V and 3 bases from J, with 16 bases between. The CDR3 contains 14 residues. Looked up from germline, CDR1 is MNHEY and CDR2 is SVGAGI. The CDR3 loop is CASGSTVGDTEAFF. The CDR3 nucleotides are TGTGCCAGCGGCAGTACGGTGGGAGACACTGAAGCTTTCTTT.

This clone was recorded a few times. J is TRBJ1-1 and V is TRBV5-1; TRBD1 is a possible D gene (6 bases). The V gene's germline CDR1 is SGHRS and CDR2 YFSETQ. The CDR3 runs 16 residues. Trimming took off 6 bases at V and 6 bases at J, with 24 bases between the two ends. The DNA for the CDR3 is TGCGCCAGCAAGGTCGTCCAGGGAGGGGGGAAGGCTGAAGCTTTCTTT. This sequence encodes CASKVVQGGGKAEAFF.

The rearrangement joins TRBV6-5 to TRBJ2-7, with D tentatively TRBD1 (5 bases). V was cut by 2 bases and J by 4 bases, with 12 bases left in between. This CDR3 is built from 14 residues. The V gene's germline CDR1 is MNHEY and CDR2 SVGAGI. CDR3 sequence: CASSYRTSLYEQYF. DNA for the CDR3: TGTGCCAGCAGTTACAGGACATCTCTTTACGAGCAGTACTTC.

This chain uses TRBV7-3 with TRBJ2-1, with TRBD2 matching 13 bases. Trimming took 5 bases from V and 9 from J; bases not matched to a gene: 16. Germline values: CDR1 SGHTA, CDR2 FQGTGA. The CDR3 runs 18 residues. In DNA form, the CDR3 reads TGTGCCAGCAGCCTCCGCCCCAAGACTAGCGGGGGGTCGATTGAGCAGTTCTTC. Protein sequence: CASSLRPKTSGGSIEQFF.

The chain links TRBV2 to TRBJ1-1; D perhaps matches TRBD1 (5 bases). V lost 4 bases and J lost 11, with 11 bases in between. Germline CDR1 SNHLY, CDR2 FYNNEI. The CDR3 length is 11 residues. The CDR3 DNA follows: TGTGCCAGCAGTGCCAGGGCTGTGGCTTTCTTT. Protein: CASSARAVAFF.

This clone was seen a few times. V usage is TRBV4-3 and J usage is TRBJ1-4, with 7 bases aligning to TRBD1. Looked up from germline, CDR1 is LGHNA and CDR2 is YSLEER. The CDR3 covers 15 residues. After removal of 0 bases from V and 5 bases from J, the junction contained 3 bases not matched to a gene. The CDR3 loop reads CASSQEVGGNEKLFF. Written as DNA, the CDR3 is TGCGCCAGCAGCCAAGAAGTAGGGGGCAATGAAAAACTGTTTTTT.

A single count supports this clone. The genes are TRBV9 and TRBJ1-1; no firm D call. Germline V gene lookup returns CDR1 SGDLS and CDR2 YYNGEE. V was shortened by 2 bases and J by 1 base, with 6 bases between the two germline ends. The CDR3 has 13 residues. The CDR3 DNA follows: TGTGCCAGCAGCGTGTCCTCGAACACTGAAGCTTTCTTT. This gives the protein CASSVSSNTEAFF.

This chain uses TRBV7-9 with TRBJ1-6, with a weak D call TRBD1 (6 bases). This CDR3 has 14 amino acids. Germline V gene lookup returns CDR1 SEHNR and CDR2 FQNEAQ (reference sequence). V lost 6 bases, J lost 7 bases, and 13 bases lay in between. CDR3 nucleotides: TGTGCCAGCAGGGAGGACAGCTCCAATTCACCCCTCCACTTT. Its translation: CASREDSSNSPLHF.

V is TRBV5-6 and J is TRBJ1-1; 8 bases are a match to TRBD1. The V gene's germline CDR1 is SGHDT and CDR2 YYEEEE. The J segment lost 0 bases and the V segment lost 4 bases, leaving 5 bases of the junction unmatched. This CDR3 contains 15 residues. CDR3 DNA: TGTGCCAGCAGCCACCTGACAGGGGTGAACACTGAAGCTTTCTTT. It translates to CASSHLTGVNTEAFF. The full variable domain, its missing parts supplied by reference TRBV5-6 and TRBJ1-1, is DAGVTQSPTHLIKTRGQQVTLRCSPKSGHDTVSWYQQALGQGPQFIFQYYEEEERQRGNFPDRFSGHQFPNYSSELNVNALLLGDSALYLCASSHLTGVNTEAFFGQGTRLTVV.

J is TRBJ2-2 and V is TRBV4-1; TRBD2 matches 8 bases. Per the germline V gene, CDR1 is MGHRA and CDR2 is YSYEKL. Trimming took 0 bases from V and 0 from J; bases not matched to a gene: 6. The CDR3 length is 18 residues. The CDR3 loop is CASSQEGSGNANTGELFF. The DNA of the CDR3 is TGCGCCAGCAGCCAAGAGGGTAGCGGGAACGCGAACACCGGGGAGCTGTTTTTT.

The chain joins TRBV2 to TRBJ2-5; D is uncertain. Trimming removed 6 bases at V and 5 bases at J, with 13 bases between. There are 13 residues in the CDR3. The V gene's germline CDR1 is SNHLY and CDR2 FYNNEI. The CDR3 nucleotides read TGTGCCAGCAGGTTCGGTGTCGGGGAGACCCAGTACTTC. Amino acid sequence: CASRFGVGETQYF.

This clone was counted once. The chain couples TRBV11-2 to TRBJ1-1; maybe TRBD1 (5 bases). This CDR3 contains 13 residues. The V end was cut by 5 bases, the J end by 2 bases, with 9 bases between. CDR1 and CDR2 from the germline V gene are SGHAT and FQNNGV. For the CDR3, the DNA is TGTGCCAGCAGCACTCGGACAAACACTGAAGCTTTCTTT. Translating gives CASSTRTNTEAFF.

This sequence joins TRBV5-1 and TRBJ1-1; 7 nucleotides agree with TRBD1. V shed 3 bases and J 1 base; nucleotides not matched to a gene: 3. Germline CDR1 is SGHRS and CDR2 is YFSETQ. This CDR3 spans 14 amino acids. The CDR3 loop reads CASSWGTANTEAFF. CDR3 nucleotides: TGCGCCAGCAGCTGGGGGACAGCGAACACTGAAGCTTTCTTT. Full variable domain (rest looked up from reference TRBV5-1 and TRBJ1-1): KAGVTQTPRYLIKTRGQQVTLSCSPISGHRSVSWYQQTPGQGLQFLFEYFSETQRNKGNFPGRFSGRQFSNSRSEMNVSTLELGDSALYLCASSWGTANTEAFFGQGTRLTVV.

The V and J genes are TRBV2 and TRBJ2-7; 11 bases align to TRBD2. The CDR3 totals 16 residues. V lost 5 bases to trimming and J lost 2 bases; unmatched junction nucleotides: 8. Germline CDR1 SNHLY, CDR2 FYNNEI. DNA for the CDR3: TGTGCCAGCAGTAGTGATAGCGGGAGGGCCCCCTACGAGCAGTACGTC. It codes for CASSSDSGRAPYEQYV.

The rearrangement joins TRBV30 to TRBJ1-1, with D possibly TRBD1 on 5 matching bases. V was trimmed by 5 bases and J by 2 bases, leaving 12 bases between them. The CDR3 has 13 residues. Germline-derived CDR1 and CDR2 are GTSNPN and SVGIG (reference sequence). This chain's CDR3 is CAWWGRGNTEAFF. The CDR3 nucleotides are TGTGCCTGGTGGGGAAGGGGTAACACTGAAGCTTTCTTT.

This clone has just one count. This chain connects TRBV5-8 to TRBJ1-1; D unclear. The V end was cut by 3 bases, the J end by 5 bases, with 11 bases between. Per the germline V gene, CDR1 is SGHTS and CDR2 is YDEGEE. The CDR3 is 13 amino acids. The CDR3 loop is CASSWTLGTEAFF. CDR3 nucleotide sequence: TGTGCCAGCAGCTGGACTCTGGGGACTGAAGCTTTCTTT.

The chain recombines TRBV2 with TRBJ1-2; 8 bases are a match to TRBD1. The ends lost 6 bases at V and 2 bases at J; junction bases unmatched: 5. Per germline, CDR1 SNHLY and CDR2 FYNNEI. The length of the CDR3 is 14 residues. CDR3 in DNA: TGTGCCAGCAGCGGACAGGGCCCCAACTATGGCTACACCTTC. Translating gives CASSGQGPNYGYTF.

The chain combines TRBV18 with TRBJ1-5; D gene ambiguous. V was pared by 2 bases and J by 1 base, with 6 bases between. CDR1 KGHSH and CDR2 LQKENI come from the germline V gene. The CDR3 is made up of 14 amino acids. CDR3 sequence: CASSPIESNQPQHF. The CDR3 DNA reads TGTGCCAGCTCACCAATTGAGAGCAATCAGCCCCAGCATTTT.

This clone was detected only once. The rearrangement joins TRBV29-1 to TRBJ1-2, with 10 bases identical to TRBD1. Trimming at V came to 2 bases and at J to 8 bases, leaving 5 bases not matched to a gene. The CDR3 extends over 13 amino acids. Germline V gives CDR1 SQVTM, CDR2 ANQGSEA. The CDR3 coding sequence is TGCAGCGTTGAACTAGACAGGGGGCTAGGCTACACCTTC. Translated, it gives CSVELDRGLGYTF.